These 7 T cell receptor beta chains were sequenced from one sample in a study of T cell responses to AZD1222 COVID-19 vaccine. Repertoires were generated with immunoSEQ multiplex PCR, while TCRdb's copy carries only in-frame clones and drops some. The sample contains some 180,000 clones, about 93% of which appear only once. The material was peripheral blood, obtained 28 days after the second dose of the MenACWY control vaccine. Receptors were obtained from an adult who received the MenACWY meningococcal vaccine as a control.

This chain connects TRBV6-6 to TRBJ1-2; weak D call: TRBD1 (5 bases). The germline V gene encodes CDR1 MNHNY and CDR2 SVGAGI (reference sequence). The ends were cut back, 3 bases at V and 7 bases at J, with 12 bases in the middle. The CDR3 has 13 amino acids. CDR3 in amino acids: CASSYDRGSGYTF. The CDR3 DNA reads TGTGCCAGCAGTTATGATAGGGGAAGTGGCTACACCTTC.

The chain uses TRBV18 and TRBJ2-1; tentatively, D is TRBD1 or TRBD2 (5 bases each). Germline V gives CDR1 KGHSH, CDR2 LQKENI. The germline V and J ends were trimmed by 6 bases and 8 bases, with 11 bases remaining between them. The CDR3 has 12 amino acids. This chain's CDR3 is CASSNQGHEQFF. CDR3 nucleotide sequence: TGTGCCAGCTCTAACCAGGGACATGAGCAGTTCTTC.

This chain connects TRBV7-6 to TRBJ1-1, with D perhaps matching TRBD1 (6 bases). This CDR3 spans 15 amino acids. V lost 1 base, J lost 7 bases, and 16 bases lay in between. Germline V gene data show CDR1 as SGHVS and CDR2 as FNYEAQ. The CDR3 DNA reads as TGTGCCAGCAGCTTAGAAGGAGGGGGTGTTCTTGAAGCTTTCTTT. Residues: CASSLEGGGVLEAFF.

The CDR3: CASSAGVTGQPQHF. CDR3 DNA: TGTGCCAGCAGCGCTGGGGTAACAGGTCAGCCCCAGCATTTT. The J gene is TRBJ1-5, the V gene TRBV11-2, with D perhaps matching TRBD1 (5 bases). In germline, CDR1 is SGHAT, CDR2 FQNNGV. The CDR3 has 14 amino acids. Trimming took 5 bases from V and 6 from J, leaving 14 bases between them.

The CDR3 DNA is TGTGCCAGCAGTATGACAGGTTTTTCCTACGAGCAGTACTTC. It is translated as CASSMTGFSYEQYF. This chain joins TRBV6-6 and TRBJ2-7; perhaps TRBD1 as D (6 bases). CDR3 size: 14 residues. The germline gives CDR1 MNHNY, CDR2 SVGAGI (reference sequence). V lost 5 bases and J lost 1, with 12 bases in between.

The genes are TRBV2 and TRBJ2-5; D assignment may be TRBD1 or TRBD2 (6 bases each). The CDR3 is 14 residues long. CDR1 SNHLY and CDR2 FYNNEI come from the germline V gene. V was pared by 4 bases and J by 4 bases, with 13 bases between. The CDR3 loop is CASSVRGGLETQYF. CDR3 nucleotides: TGTGCCAGCAGTGTTCGAGGGGGGCTAGAGACCCAGTACTTC.

V usage is TRBV28 and J usage is TRBJ2-1, with 8 bases matching TRBD2. Unmatched junction bases numbered 14, after V lost 7 bases and J lost 3 bases. CDR1 is MDHEN, CDR2 SYDVKM, per germline. CDR3 length: 17 residues. CDR3 nucleotides: TGTGCCAGCAAATGGGTAGTAGCGGGGAGACGCTACAATGAGCAGTTCTTC. Translating it yields CASKWVVAGRRYNEQFF. The full variable domain, with the rest looked up from reference TRBV28 and TRBJ2-1, is DVKVTQSSRYLVKRTGEKVFLECVQDMDHENMFWYRQDPGLGLRLIYFSYDVKMKEKGDIPEGYSVSREKKERFSLILESASTNQTSMYLCASKWVVAGRRYNEQFFGPGTRLTVL.